These T cell receptor beta chains were read from a single sample in a study of cytomegalovirus exposure and HLA in healthy donors. The table came from immunoSEQ multiplex PCR; TCRdb's copy has only in-frame clones and leaves some out. This table has roughly 110,000 clones, over 70% appearing once. Sequences were obtained from PBMCs. These receptors all stem from a male donor in good health and CMV-seropositive. Each CDR3 is given with its conserved first and last residue. Fields, in order: D gene, clone size, V gene, CDR3 length, J gene, CDR3 DNA, CDR3 protein. D genes are given only for firm matches. Size tells how often a clone was seen (once, few, many) or the class of an expanded clone, and some rows leave it out.

TRBD2	-	TRBV20-1	11	TRBJ2-7	TGCAGTGCACCAGCGGGGGTTGAGCAGTACTTC	CSAPAGVEQYF
TRBD2	few	TRBV9	15	TRBJ2-3	TGTGCCAGCAGTATGACTAGCGGGATAACAGATACGCAGTATTTT	CASSMTSGITDTQYF
-	-	TRBV7-9	14	TRBJ1-5	TGTGCCAGCAGTTTCGTCGGGGGTAATCAGCCCCAGCATTTT	CASSFVGGNQPQHF
-	-	TRBV27	13	TRBJ1-2	TGTGCCAGCAGTTTTAGGGCGGGCTATGGCTACACCTTC	CASSFRAGYGYTF
TRBD2	-	TRBV7-3	15	TRBJ2-7	TGTGCCAGCAGCTTAACCGGGAGGCAATCCTACGAGCAGTACTTC	CASSLTGRQSYEQYF
TRBD2	once	TRBV28	16	TRBJ2-7	TGTGCCAGCAGTAACGAACTAGCGGCCCTATCCTCCGAGCAGTACTTC	CASSNELAALSSEQYF
TRBD1	few	TRBV7-2	16	TRBJ2-1	TGTGCCAGCAGCTTAGAGGGACAGGGCGGGTACAATGAGCAGTTCTTC	CASSLEGQGGYNEQFF
TRBD1	few	TRBV4-2	17	TRBJ1-2	TGTGCCAGCAGCCGGAAACCGGGACAGGGAAGGGCCTATGGCTACACCTTC	CASSRKPGQGRAYGYTF
-	-	TRBV6-5	14	TRBJ2-1	TGTGCCAGCAGTCGAGACACTAGTTCCGGTGAGCAGTTCTTC	CASSRDTSSGEQFF
-	-	TRBV4-1	16	TRBJ1-3	TGCGCCAGCAGCCAATCTACAGGGCTCTCTGGAAACACCATATATTTT	CASSQSTGLSGNTIYF
TRBD2	-	TRBV6-4	16	TRBJ2-3	TGTGCCAGCAGTGCTAATGCGGGGGAAAGCACAGATACGCAGTATTTT	CASSANAGESTDTQYF
TRBD1	-	TRBV4-3	15	TRBJ2-7	TGCGCCAGCAGCCAAGAGTGGGGGACAGGGAGTGTGCAGTACTTC	CASSQEWGTGSVQYF
-	-	TRBV14	15	TRBJ2-7	TGTGCCAGCAGCCAAGAAGGCAGGGAACACTACGAGCAGTACTTC	CASSQEGREHYEQYF
TRBD2	-	TRBV29-1	14	TRBJ2-3	TGCAGCGTTGACCGGACTAGCGGGAGCCACATTCAGTATTTT	CSVDRTSGSHIQYF
-	-	TRBV30	13	TRBJ1-1	TGTGCCTGGAGTGGTCCGGGGAGCCCTGAAGCTTTCTTT	CAWSGPGSPEAFF
-	once	TRBV6-1	14	TRBJ2-7	TGTGCCAGCAGTGAAGCGTTTGAGGTGGACGAGCAGTACTTC	CASSEAFEVDEQYF
-	once	TRBV6-1	16	TRBJ1-5	TGTGCCAGCAGTGAGCCGGCCAGGGGACGGGGTCAGCCCCAGCATTTT	CASSEPARGRGQPQHF
TRBD2	once	TRBV5-1	14	TRBJ2-7	TGCGCCAGCACCGTCCCGGGGGGGGCCGACGAGCAGTACTTC	CASTVPGGADEQYF
-	-	TRBV5-1	13	TRBJ1-1	TGCGCCAGCAGCTTCTTCGGGAACACTGAAGCTTTCTTT	CASSFFGNTEAFF
-	-	TRBV7-9	12	TRBJ2-1	TGTGCCAGCGCAACTATGACGGGTGAGCAGTTCTTC	CASATMTGEQFF
-	-	TRBV7-6	14	TRBJ2-1	TGTGCCAGCAGCCCCGCGGGACTTCTCAATGAGCAGTTCTTC	CASSPAGLLNEQFF
-	-	TRBV7-2	11	TRBJ2-3	TGTGCCAGCAGCTCCCGGGACTGGCAGTATTTT	CASSSRDWQYF
-	once	TRBV5-4	14	TRBJ1-2	TGTGCCAGCAGCTTGGTTACGGGAGGCTATGGCTACACCTTC	CASSLVTGGYGYTF
-	-	TRBV13	12	TRBJ2-5	TGTGCCAGCAGCCGTGTCAGGGAGACCCAGTACTTC	CASSRVRETQYF
-	-	TRBV30	13	TRBJ1-5	TGTGCCTGGAGTGCGGGGGATGTTCAGCCCCAGCATTTT	CAWSAGDVQPQHF
-	once	TRBV4-3	14	TRBJ2-7	TGCGCCAGCAGCCCAAGTGCGAATACCTACGAGCAGTACTTC	CASSPSANTYEQYF
TRBD1	-	TRBV6-5	14	TRBJ1-1	TGTGCCACCGGACAGGGGGATGTACGCACTGAAGCTTTCTTT	CATGQGDVRTEAFF
-	-	TRBV30	17	TRBJ2-5	TGTGCCTGGAGTGTACGGACAGCAACAGCCTTTAGGGAGACCCAGTACTTC	CAWSVRTATAFRETQYF
-	-	TRBV27	14	TRBJ2-2	TGTGCCAGCAGTTTTACAGTTCTCACCGGGGAGCTGTTTTTT	CASSFTVLTGELFF
TRBD2	-	TRBV7-9	16	TRBJ2-3	TGTTCCAGCAGCCCTCGACGGGGGGTAAGCACAGATACGCAGTATTTT	CSSSPRRGVSTDTQYF
-	-	TRBV18	15	TRBJ1-1	TGTGCCAGCTCACCATTGCAGGGTAGTGGCACTGAAGCTTTCTTT	CASSPLQGSGTEAFF
-	-	TRBV5-4	15	TRBJ1-4	TGTGCCAGCAGCCGTAAGGGACAAGGGTACGAAAAACTGTTTTTT	CASSRKGQGYEKLFF
TRBD1	-	TRBV27	13	TRBJ2-7	TGTGCCAGCCGTGACAGGGTCGGGTACGAGCAGTACTTC	CASRDRVGYEQYF
-	once	TRBV6-4	14	TRBJ1-2	TGTGCCAGCAGTGCCTCTACAGGGAACTATGGCTACACCTTC	CASSASTGNYGYTF
-	few	TRBV19	13	TRBJ1-1	TGTGCCAGTAGTACTGGCATGGACACTGAAGCTTTCTTT	CASSTGMDTEAFF
-	-	TRBV29-1	11	TRBJ2-7	TGCAGCGTTGAAGTACAGCACGAGCAGTACTTC	CSVEVQHEQYF
TRBD1	-	TRBV4-3	15	TRBJ1-4	TGCGCCAGCAGCCAAGGGGACAGGGTGGGCGAAAAACTGTTTTTT	CASSQGDRVGEKLFF
TRBD1	-	TRBV5-1	16	TRBJ1-2	TGCGCCAGCAGCTTGGGGGGGACAGACAATAACTATGGCTACACCTTC	CASSLGGTDNNYGYTF
TRBD1	few	TRBV30	14	TRBJ2-7	TGTGCCTGGAGTCTAGGTGCAGGGGGCTACGAGCAGTACTTC	CAWSLGAGGYEQYF
TRBD1	-	TRBV10-3	16	TRBJ2-7	TGTGCCATCAGTGAGTTTGGACCCGGGACAGGGTCCGAGCAGTACTTC	CAISEFGPGTGSEQYF
-	-	TRBV7-9	13	TRBJ2-7	TGTGCCAGCAGTCCTCTGGACACCTACGAGCAGTACTTC	CASSPLDTYEQYF
-	-	TRBV12-5	11	TRBJ2-7	TGTGCTAGTGGTTCGGTCGACGAGCAGTACTTC	CASGSVDEQYF
TRBD2	-	TRBV7-3	15	TRBJ2-7	TGTGCCAGCAGTTCTAGGGCTAGCGGGAGTAACGAGCAGTACTTC	CASSSRASGSNEQYF
-	-	TRBV30	13	TRBJ2-1	TGTGCCTGGAGTGGCATTGCGATTGATGAGCAGTTCTTC	CAWSGIAIDEQFF
-	-	TRBV11-2	15	TRBJ2-2	TGTGCCAGCCGACGCTGGACTGCGAACACCGGGGAGCTGTTTTTT	CASRRWTANTGELFF
-	-	TRBV4-2	14	TRBJ2-2	TGTGCCAGCAGCCACACAGGGATTGCCGGGGAGCTGTTTTTT	CASSHTGIAGELFF
TRBD1	-	TRBV7-8	15	TRBJ1-5	TGTGCCAGCAGCTTAAACAGGGGGAGCAATCAGCCCCAGCATTTT	CASSLNRGSNQPQHF
-	-	TRBV4-3	15	TRBJ2-1	TGCGCCAGCAGCCAAGTCGGGACTCAAGGCAATGAGCAGTTCTTC	CASSQVGTQGNEQFF